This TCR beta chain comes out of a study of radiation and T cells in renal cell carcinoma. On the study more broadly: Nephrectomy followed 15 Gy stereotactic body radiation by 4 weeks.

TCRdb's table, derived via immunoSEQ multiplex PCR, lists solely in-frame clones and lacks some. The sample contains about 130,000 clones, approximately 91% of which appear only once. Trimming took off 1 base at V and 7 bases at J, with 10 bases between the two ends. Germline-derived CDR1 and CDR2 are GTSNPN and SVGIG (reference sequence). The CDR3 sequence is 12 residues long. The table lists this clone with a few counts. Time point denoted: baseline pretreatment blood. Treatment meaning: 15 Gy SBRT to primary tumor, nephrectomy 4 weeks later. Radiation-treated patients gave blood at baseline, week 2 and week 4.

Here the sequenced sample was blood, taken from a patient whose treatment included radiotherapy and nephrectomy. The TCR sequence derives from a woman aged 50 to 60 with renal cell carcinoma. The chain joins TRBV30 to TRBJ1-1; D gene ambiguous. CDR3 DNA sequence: TGTGCCTGGAGTGAAGGGAATGGTGAAGCTTTCTTT. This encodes CAWSEGNGEAFF.